This T cell receptor (beta chain) is from a study of human T cells and chemical hapten exposure. On the study more broadly: On roughly 2 cm by roughly 2 cm of upper inner arm skin, sensitization was performed with 2% DPC.

Sample time point: pre-sensitization, week 0. Treatment noted: therapeutic diphenylcyclopropenone sensitization with weekly scalp DPC. The CDR3 is made up of 15 amino acids. The V gene's germline CDR1 is SGHRS and CDR2 YFSETQ. V dropped 6 bases and J dropped 2 bases, with 18 bases sitting between them. This clonotype appeared many times. TCRdb redid the calling of the RACE reads with MiXCR, one entry per CDR3 protein. The sample contains some 60,000 distinct CDR3 sequences, roughly 12% of which appear only once. The specimen was whole blood, collected in connection with sensitization to the hapten diphenylcyclopropenone (DPC). This clonotype was obtained from a woman aged 40 to 50 with alopecia areata. Some clones in this sample may be carry-over from other donors' samples. V gene TRBV5-1 combines with J gene TRBJ2-7; D is possibly TRBD1 (6 bases). In nucleotides, the CDR3 is TGCGCCAGCACCCAGGACGTACAGGGTACCTACGAGCAGTACTTC. Protein sequence: CASTQDVQGTYEQYF.